The rows below give T cell receptor beta chains drawn from one sample of a study of blood T cells in healthy people across ages. One entry per CDR3 protein results from TCRdb running MiXCR on the 5' RACE reads. The sample holds 800,000 or so distinct CDR3 sequences, around a quarter seen once. These data were likewise used in another study, on T cells of mothers and their children.

The sequenced material came from blood. The source of these receptors is a boy under 18 in good health. The CDR3 runs from the conserved cysteine through the conserved F or W. Fields, in order: CDR3 protein, CDR3 DNA, V gene, clone size, J gene, D gene. D genes are given only for firm matches. The size of a clone is reported for some rows only, either as once, few or many, or as a class for expanded clones.

CSAPGTSGAEYGETQYF,TGCAGTGCCCCGGGGACTAGCGGGGCGGAGTATGGAGAGACCCAGTACTTC,TRBV20-1,few,TRBJ2-5,TRBD2
CASSLTAGWETQYF,TGTGCCAGCAGTTTAACGGCAGGGTGGGAGACCCAGTACTTC,TRBV27,few,TRBJ2-5,.
CASSEMAFGQYF,TGTGCCAGCAGTGAAATGGCGTTCGGGCAGTACTTC,TRBV6-1,few,TRBJ2-7,.
CASSPTKTSGVNEQFF,TGTGCCAGCAGCCCGACTAAGACTAGTGGGGTAAATGAGCAGTTCTTC,TRBV7-9,.,TRBJ2-1,.
CASSPYESDQPQHF,TGTGCCAGCAGTCCCTACGAATCCGATCAGCCCCAGCATTTT,TRBV12-3/TRBV12-4,.,TRBJ1-5,.
CASQDSHGNQPQHF,TGTGCCAGTCAGGACTCCCATGGCAATCAGCCCCAGCATTTT,TRBV10-3,.,TRBJ1-5,.
CASRPRDRGLFSSMNTEAFF,TGTGCCAGCAGGCCCCGGGACAGGGGCCTCTTCAGTTCAATGAACACTGAAGCTTTCTTT,TRBV12-3/TRBV12-4,few,TRBJ1-1,TRBD1
CASSTTGALWDGYTF,TGTGCCAGCAGTACAACAGGGGCGCTTTGGGATGGCTACACCTTC,TRBV6-5,once,TRBJ1-2,TRBD1
CSASTPNYGYTF,TGCAGTGCTTCAACTCCTAACTATGGCTACACCTTC,TRBV20-1,.,TRBJ1-2,.
CASSRTIDTQYF,TGCGCCAGCAGTAGGACTATAGATACGCAGTATTTT,TRBV5-1,.,TRBJ2-3,.
CASSPRGRGGTDTQYF,TGTGCCAGCAGCCCCCGAGGGCGGGGGGGCACAGATACGCAGTATTTT,TRBV7-8,few,TRBJ2-3,TRBD2
CAWTGQLTGELFF,TGTGCCTGGACCGGACAGCTCACCGGGGAGCTGTTTTTT,TRBV30,few,TRBJ2-2,.
CASRFALGQEYF,TGTGCCAGCCGTTTCGCTCTGGGTCAAGAGTACTTC,TRBV12-3/TRBV12-4,.,TRBJ2-7,.
CASSLTTGGVWETQYF,TGTGCCAGCAGCTTAACGACTGGGGGAGTCTGGGAGACCCAGTACTTC,TRBV7-2,few,TRBJ2-5,.
CASSLGLASGLGEQFF,TGTGCCAGCAGCTTGGGACTAGCGTCGGGTTTGGGTGAGCAGTTCTTC,TRBV11-2,.,TRBJ2-1,TRBD2
CASLARVSYEQYF,TGTGCCAGCCTCGCGAGAGTATCCTACGAGCAGTACTTC,TRBV28,.,TRBJ2-7,.
CASSAGTGGGNTIYF,TGTGCCAGCAGCGCCGGGACAGGGGGCGGAAACACCATATATTTT,TRBV12-3/TRBV12-4,few,TRBJ1-3,TRBD1
CASSLGRTGRETQYF,TGTGCCAGCAGTTTAGGGAGGACAGGGCGGGAGACCCAGTACTTC,TRBV12-3/TRBV12-4,few,TRBJ2-5,TRBD1
CSVEPSGIQETQYF,TGCAGCGTTGAGCCTAGCGGGATACAAGAGACCCAGTACTTC,TRBV29-1,.,TRBJ2-5,TRBD2
CASSEIEEQYF,TGTGCCAGCAGTGAAATAGAAGAGCAGTACTTC,TRBV2,.,TRBJ2-7,.
CASSQGGQNYGYTF,TGCGCCAGCAGCCAAGGGGGGCAGAACTATGGCTACACCTTC,TRBV4-1,.,TRBJ1-2,.
CASSQAGVQTQYF,TGCGCCAGCAGCCAAGCTGGGGTCCAGACCCAGTACTTC,TRBV4-1,many,TRBJ2-5,.
CASSGGSTNEKLFF,TGCGCCAGCAGCGGAGGGTCAACTAATGAAAAACTGTTTTTT,TRBV5-1,few,TRBJ1-4,.
CASSLEGLTNYGYTF,TGCGCCAGCAGCTTGGAGGGCCTAACTAACTATGGCTACACCTTC,TRBV5-1,many,TRBJ1-2,.
CASSVDRSGTAQYF,TGTGCCAGCAGCGTAGATCGGAGCGGGACCGCCCAGTACTTC,TRBV9,few,TRBJ2-7,TRBD2
CSVLITGNPNEKLFF,TGCAGCGTTCTCATAACAGGGAACCCTAATGAAAAACTGTTTTTT,TRBV29-1,few,TRBJ1-4,.
CASSEQIRNQPQHF,TGTGCCAGCAGTGAGCAGATACGGAATCAGCCCCAGCATTTT,TRBV2,.,TRBJ1-5,.
CASSQAGTTTSTDTQYF,TGCGCCAGCAGCCAAGCCGGGACTACGACTAGCACAGATACGCAGTATTTT,TRBV4-1,few,TRBJ2-3,TRBD2
CASSQGLGGQNIQYF,TGTGCCAGCAGCCAAGGTCTGGGCGGACAAAACATTCAGTACTTC,TRBV4-2,few,TRBJ2-4,.
CASSQMTSGTTDEQFF,TGTGCCAGCAGCCAGATGACTAGCGGGACTACCGATGAGCAGTTCTTC,TRBV4-2,.,TRBJ2-1,TRBD2
CASSVEALGSNYGYTF,TGTGCCAGCAGCGTAGAGGCCCTGGGCAGTAACTATGGCTACACCTTC,TRBV9,few,TRBJ1-2,.
CASSPPRGLLETQYF,TGTGCCAGCAGCCCACCCAGGGGGCTTTTAGAGACCCAGTACTTC,TRBV7-9,.,TRBJ2-5,TRBD1
CASSVALARDTQYF,TGTGCCAGCAGCGTAGCGCTAGCTCGAGATACGCAGTATTTT,TRBV9,few,TRBJ2-3,.
CASSTPGTPMNTGELFF,TGTGCCAGCAGTACGCCCGGGACTCCCATGAACACCGGGGAGCTGTTTTTT,TRBV28,.,TRBJ2-2,.
CASSPVPQASGANVLTF,TGTGCCAGCTCACCAGTCCCACAGGCCTCTGGGGCCAACGTCCTGACTTTC,TRBV18,few,TRBJ2-6,.
CASSQPSQGSTGHNEQFF,TGCGCCAGCAGCCAACCAAGTCAGGGGAGCACAGGCCACAATGAGCAGTTCTTC,TRBV4-1,.,TRBJ2-1,.
CASSVLRGAKNIQYF,TGTGCCAGCAGTGTCCTACGGGGGGCCAAAAACATTCAGTACTTC,TRBV2,.,TRBJ2-4,.
CASSLGQGATEAFF,TGTGCCAGCAGTCTCGGACAGGGGGCGACTGAAGCTTTCTTT,TRBV5-1,many,TRBJ1-1,TRBD1
CASSWSGDIQYF,TGTGCCAGCAGTTGGTCTGGGGACATTCAGTACTTC,TRBV12-3/TRBV12-4,.,TRBJ2-4,.
CSVKAGGGEQFF,TGCAGCGTAAAAGCGGGTGGGGGTGAGCAGTTCTTC,TRBV29-1,few,TRBJ2-1,.
CASNTFPGETQYF,TGTGCCAGCAACACTTTCCCGGGAGAGACCCAGTACTTC,TRBV7-9,.,TRBJ2-5,.
CASSPTPTTPSTDTQYF,TGTGCCAGCAGCCCCACCCCGACTACCCCTAGCACAGATACGCAGTATTTT,TRBV7-2,.,TRBJ2-3,.
CASTGTGGSYNEQFF,TGTGCCAGCACCGGGACGGGGGGCTCCTACAATGAGCAGTTCTTC,TRBV28,.,TRBJ2-1,TRBD2
CASSPGLAGVSDTQYF,TGTGCCAGCTCCCCCGGACTAGCGGGAGTTTCAGATACGCAGTATTTT,TRBV18,.,TRBJ2-3,TRBD2
CATSRGRTGEDEQYF,TGTGCCACCAGCAGAGGACGGACAGGGGAGGACGAGCAGTACTTC,TRBV15,once,TRBJ2-7,TRBD1
CASSLDRQLQETQYF,TGTGCCAGCAGCTTAGATAGGCAGCTTCAAGAGACCCAGTACTTC,TRBV7-9,.,TRBJ2-5,.
CALNPGQGYGEKLFF,TGTGCCTTAAACCCCGGGCAGGGCTACGGGGAAAAACTGTTTTTT,TRBV30,.,TRBJ1-4,.
CSARGLAEPCEQYF,TGCAGTGCTAGGGGACTAGCGGAGCCGTGCGAGCAGTACTTC,TRBV20-1,.,TRBJ2-7,TRBD2
CASSQQGQHYEQYF,TGCGCCAGCAGCCAACAGGGTCAGCATTACGAGCAGTACTTC,TRBV4-3,.,TRBJ2-7,.
CASSVLSEGLETQYF,TGTGCCAGCAGCGTTTTGTCGGAGGGGTTAGAGACCCAGTACTTC,TRBV9,.,TRBJ2-5,.
CASSLLGLDGYTF,TGTGCCAGCAGTTTATTAGGGCTTGACGGCTACACCTTC,TRBV28,.,TRBJ1-2,.
CASSYSNLWEERGKNIQYF,TGTGCCAGCAGTTACTCGAATCTGTGGGAGGAGCGGGGAAAAAACATTCAGTACTTC,TRBV6-5,.,TRBJ2-4,TRBD2
CASSQAEDRGTEAFF,TGCGCCAGCAGCCAAGCCGAAGACAGGGGCACTGAAGCTTTCTTT,TRBV4-3,few,TRBJ1-1,TRBD1
CASSAHYEQYF,TGTGCCAGCAGTGCGCACTACGAGCAGTACTTC,TRBV6-1,many,TRBJ2-7,.
CASSLSSGYYEQYF,TGTGCCAGCAGCTTAAGTAGCGGGTATTACGAGCAGTACTTC,TRBV7-2,.,TRBJ2-7,TRBD2
CASSERRTGQETQYF,TGTGCCAGCAGTGAGCGAAGGACAGGTCAAGAGACCCAGTACTTC,TRBV12-3/TRBV12-4,.,TRBJ2-5,TRBD1
CASSLGDSHYGYTF,TGTGCCAGCAGCTTAGGGGACAGTCACTATGGCTACACCTTC,TRBV7-9,.,TRBJ1-2,TRBD1
CASRRNTYEQYF,TGTGCCAGCAGGCGAAATACCTACGAGCAGTACTTC,TRBV12-3/TRBV12-4,.,TRBJ2-7,.
CAITTGTGGLYEQYF,TGTGCCATCACCACCGGGACAGGGGGTTTGTACGAGCAGTACTTC,TRBV10-3,.,TRBJ2-7,TRBD1